This T cell receptor beta chain was identified in a study of blood T cell repertoires in COVID-19. The wider study: The United States, Italy and Spain were the sources of the acute and convalescent COVID-19 samples. T cells, B-cell-depleted T cells, or PBMCs supplied cDNA or gDNA.

In the original analysis: Amplifying reference gene primers gave estimates of nucleated cell counts. The repertoire was sequenced with immunoSEQ multiplex PCR; TCRdb's copy has only in-frame clones and lacks some. V and J calls and clone size are as listed in that table; D and trimming were resolved from the DNA. This sample carries some 140,000 clones, about 80% of them seen once, and the ten largest clones take around 10%. One Seattle source followed patients from active infection through their disease course. This receptor was obtained from a woman aged 55-69 years with COVID-19, enrolled during active disease. Sequencing used peripheral blood.

The DNA for the CDR3 is TGTGCCAGCAGCCCACAACCCTCAGGGGTCTTGAACTATGGCTACACCTTC. This translates into CASSPQPSGVLNYGYTF. The rearrangement links TRBV5-5 to TRBJ1-2; maybe TRBD1 (6 bases). Trimming pared 4 bases from V and 2 bases from J, leaving 21 bases between. CDR1 is SGHKS, CDR2 YYEKEE, per germline (reference sequence). The CDR3 length is 17 residues.